The 13 T cell receptor beta chains in this list originate from one sample, sequenced in a study of OX40 agonist ivuxolimab in advanced cancers. Using immunoSEQ multiplex PCR, the repertoire was profiled, and TCRdb retains in-frame clones only, with some absent. This table holds 100,000 or so clones, about nine tenths found once. This specimen was CD4+ or CD8+ T cells sorted from blood, taken in a trial of the OX40 agonist ivuxolimab. These receptors were obtained from an adult with an advanced solid tumor such as melanoma, head and neck, liver or kidney cancer.

The chain couples TRBV6-1 to TRBJ1-1; a possible D gene is TRBD1 (5 bases). There are 15 residues in the CDR3. Per the germline V gene, CDR1 is MNHNS and CDR2 is SASEGT. The V and J ends lost 4 bases and 3 bases respectively, with 15 bases between them. The CDR3 reads CASSGMDGGYTEAFF. CDR3 DNA sequence: TGTGCCAGCAGTGGAATGGATGGGGGTTACACTGAAGCTTTCTTT.

The CDR3 DNA reads as TGTGCCAGTTCGGACGGAGACAATGAGCAGTTCTTC. The encoded protein is CASSDGDNEQFF. The chain joins TRBV6-1 to TRBJ2-1; D remains unclear. With 9 bases removed from V and 5 bases from J, the gap between germline ends came to 11 bases. Germline CDR1 reads MNHNS; CDR2 reads SASEGT. The CDR3 loop spans 12 amino acids.

The CDR3 loop reads CASSGTGGTDTQYF. The CDR3 bases are TGTGCCAGCAGCGGGACAGGGGGCACAGATACGCAGTATTTT. The chain uses TRBV6-1 and TRBJ2-3, with 10 bases aligning to TRBD1. Trimming at V came to 6 bases and at J to 1 base, leaving 1 base not matched to a gene. The length of the CDR3 is 14 residues. Germline values: CDR1 MNHNS, CDR2 SASEGT.

The chain couples TRBV5-6 to TRBJ1-2; TRBD1 matches at 7 bases. Germline V gives CDR1 SGHDT, CDR2 YYEEEE. The J segment lost 4 bases and the V segment lost 4 bases, leaving 10 bases of the junction unmatched. This CDR3 is 15 amino acids long. The CDR3 loop is CASSPPQTGFYGYTF. The CDR3, as DNA: TGTGCCAGCAGCCCTCCCCAGACAGGGTTCTATGGCTACACCTTC.

This clone has a handful of counts. In DNA form, the CDR3 reads TGCAGCGCCCTGGACAGGGCTAATGAAAAACTGTTTTTT. It encodes CSALDRANEKLFF. This chain uses TRBV29-1 with TRBJ1-4; 8 bases match TRBD1. The CDR3 runs 13 residues. Germline V CDR1 and CDR2: SQVTM, ANQGSEA. The V segment lost 7 bases and the J segment 3 bases; nucleotides outside the gene matches: 4.

V is TRBV7-9 and J is TRBJ2-1; 7 positions agree with TRBD2. The trim removed 0 bases at V and 9 bases at J, leaving 2 bases unmatched. The germline gives CDR1 SEHNR, CDR2 FQNEAQ (reference sequence). The length of the CDR3 is 13 residues. The CDR3 sequence: CASSLARGGEQFF. The CDR3 DNA reads TGTGCCAGCAGCTTAGCGCGCGGGGGTGAGCAGTTCTTC.

The chain employs TRBV29-1 and TRBJ2-1; TRBD2 matches 7 bases. The trim removed 8 bases at V and 6 bases at J, leaving 7 bases unmatched. Germline CDR1 and CDR2: SQVTM and ANQGSEA. This CDR3 has 12 residues. CDR3 coding DNA: TGCAGCTTTAGGGGAGGGGCCAATGAGCAGTTCTTC. The encoded protein is CSFRGGANEQFF.

The chain couples TRBV6-6 to TRBJ1-1; D might be TRBD1 (6 bases). CDR1 is MNHNY, CDR2 SVGAGI, per germline (reference sequence). V lost 6 bases to trimming and J lost 5 bases, with 16 bases between them. The CDR3 loop spans 14 amino acids. The CDR3 coding sequence is TGTGCCAGCAGCTCTGGAGGGCAGGGGACTGAAGCTTTCTTT. It encodes CASSSGGQGTEAFF.

The rearrangement joins TRBV7-9 to TRBJ2-7; 10 bases align to TRBD2. The germline gives CDR1 SEHNR, CDR2 FQNEAQ (reference sequence). V trimming: 2 bases; J trimming: 4 bases; junction bases outside the gene matches: 8. The CDR3 is 16 residues long. CDR3 loop: CASSLSTSGRVYEQYF. The DNA of the CDR3 is TGTGCCAGCAGCTTATCGACGAGCGGGAGGGTGTACGAGCAGTACTTC.

The chain is built from TRBV7-2 and TRBJ1-1, with TRBD1 matching over 9 bases. The germline V gene encodes CDR1 SGHTA and CDR2 FQGNSA. There are 16 residues in the CDR3. The junction had 4 bases not matched to a gene; V was cut back by 1 base and J by 1 base. CDR3 region: CASSLEPGQGNTEAFF. Here the CDR3 DNA reads TGTGCCAGCAGCTTAGAGCCGGGACAGGGGAACACTGAAGCTTTCTTT.

About this clone: This sample includes further DNA sequences coding for the same CDR3. The rearrangement links TRBV4-1 to TRBJ1-5; possibly TRBD1 for D (5 bases). Germline assignment: CDR1 MGHRA and CDR2 YSYEKL. V lost 0 bases and J 2 bases, leaving 11 bases between the germline ends. The CDR3 runs to 16 residues. CDR3 DNA sequence: TGCGCCAGCAGCCAAGATGGGGGTTTGGGCAATCAGCCCCAGCATTTT. Translating it yields CASSQDGGLGNQPQHF.

The chain combines TRBV6-6 with TRBJ2-1; D ambiguous. The CDR3 sequence is 13 residues long. Germline loops: CDR1 MNHNY, CDR2 SVGAGI (reference sequence). The germline V and J ends were trimmed by 7 bases and 8 bases, with 15 bases remaining between them. Here the CDR3 reads CASTGRSRDEQFF. DNA of the CDR3: TGTGCCAGCACCGGCCGCTCACGGGATGAGCAGTTCTTC.

This chain joins TRBV27 and TRBJ2-1; the D is unclear. From germline, CDR1 is MNHEY and CDR2 SMNVEV (reference sequence). Trimming removed 4 bases from V and 2 bases from J, with 9 bases in between. This CDR3 has 14 amino acids. The CDR3 sequence is CASSSASPYNEQFF. The CDR3 bases are TGTGCCAGCAGTTCAGCAAGCCCCTACAATGAGCAGTTCTTC.